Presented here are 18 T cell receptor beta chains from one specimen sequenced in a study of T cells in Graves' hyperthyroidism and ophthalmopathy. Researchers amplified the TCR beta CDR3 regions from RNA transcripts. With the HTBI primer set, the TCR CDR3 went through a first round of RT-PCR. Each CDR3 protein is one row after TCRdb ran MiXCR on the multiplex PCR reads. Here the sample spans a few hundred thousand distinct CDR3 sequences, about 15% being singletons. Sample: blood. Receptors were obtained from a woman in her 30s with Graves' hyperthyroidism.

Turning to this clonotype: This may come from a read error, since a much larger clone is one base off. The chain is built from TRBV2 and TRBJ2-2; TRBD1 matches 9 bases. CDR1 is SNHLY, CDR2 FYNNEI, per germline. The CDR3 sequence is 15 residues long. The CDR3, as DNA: TGTGCCTGCAGTGGGACAGGGAAGAACACCGGGGAGCTGTTTTTT. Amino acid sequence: CACSGTGKNTGELFF.

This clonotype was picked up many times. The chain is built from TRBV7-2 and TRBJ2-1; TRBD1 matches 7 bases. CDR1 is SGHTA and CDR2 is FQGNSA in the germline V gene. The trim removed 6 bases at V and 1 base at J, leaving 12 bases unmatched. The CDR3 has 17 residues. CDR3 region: CASRNPRGSNSYNEQFF. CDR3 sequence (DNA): TGTGCCAGCAGAAACCCCAGGGGGAGCAATTCCTACAATGAGCAGTTCTTC.

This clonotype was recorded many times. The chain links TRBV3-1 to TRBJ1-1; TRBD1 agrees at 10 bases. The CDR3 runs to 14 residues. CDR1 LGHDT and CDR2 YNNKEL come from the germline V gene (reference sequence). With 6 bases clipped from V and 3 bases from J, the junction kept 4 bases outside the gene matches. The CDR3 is CASSPGTGDTEAFF. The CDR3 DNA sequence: TGTGCCAGCAGTCCCGGGACAGGGGACACTGAAGCTTTCTTT.

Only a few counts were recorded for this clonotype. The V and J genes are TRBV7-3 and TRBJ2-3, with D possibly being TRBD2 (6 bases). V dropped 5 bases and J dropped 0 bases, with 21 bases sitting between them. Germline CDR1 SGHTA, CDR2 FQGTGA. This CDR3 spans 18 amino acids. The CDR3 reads CASSAVSLSGTSTDTQYF. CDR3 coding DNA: TGTGCCAGCAGCGCAGTGTCCCTTAGCGGCACTAGCACAGATACGCAGTATTTT.

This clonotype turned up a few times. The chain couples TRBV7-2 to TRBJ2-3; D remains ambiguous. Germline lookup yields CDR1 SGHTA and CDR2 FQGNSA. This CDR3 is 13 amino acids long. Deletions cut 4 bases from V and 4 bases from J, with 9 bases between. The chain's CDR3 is CASSSTRADTQYF. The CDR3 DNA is TGTGCCAGCAGCTCGACAAGGGCAGATACGCAGTATTTT.

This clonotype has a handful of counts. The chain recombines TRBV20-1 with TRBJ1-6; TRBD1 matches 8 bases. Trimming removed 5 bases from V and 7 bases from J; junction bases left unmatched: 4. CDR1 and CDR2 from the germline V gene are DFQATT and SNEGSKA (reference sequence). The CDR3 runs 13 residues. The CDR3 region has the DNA TGCAGTGCTTGGGACAGGAGAAATTCACCCCTCCACTTT. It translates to CSAWDRRNSPLHF.

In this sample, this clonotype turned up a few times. As DNA, the CDR3 is TGTGCCAGCAGCTCAAACAGGGCTGGTACCGGGGAGCTGTTTTTT. Protein product: CASSSNRAGTGELFF. The V and J genes are TRBV7-9 and TRBJ2-2; maybe TRBD1 (6 bases). The CDR3 sequence is 15 residues long. Looked up from germline, CDR1 is SEHNR and CDR2 is FQNEAQ (reference sequence). Trimming took 4 bases from V and 5 from J, leaving 14 bases between them. The full variable domain, its missing parts supplied by reference TRBV7-9 and TRBJ2-2, is DTGVSQNPRHKITKRGQNVTFRCDPISEHNRLYWYRQTLGQGPEFLTYFQNEAQLEKSRLLSDRFSAERPKGSFSTLEIQRTEQGDSAMYLCASSSNRAGTGELFFGEGSRLTVL.

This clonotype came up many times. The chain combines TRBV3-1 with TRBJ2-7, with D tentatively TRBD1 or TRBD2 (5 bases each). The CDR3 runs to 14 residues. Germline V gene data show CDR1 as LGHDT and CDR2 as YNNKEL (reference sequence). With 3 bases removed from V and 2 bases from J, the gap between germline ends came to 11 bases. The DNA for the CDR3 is TGTGCCAGCAGCCAGACCGGGACGGCCTACGAGCAGTACTTC. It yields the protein CASSQTGTAYEQYF.

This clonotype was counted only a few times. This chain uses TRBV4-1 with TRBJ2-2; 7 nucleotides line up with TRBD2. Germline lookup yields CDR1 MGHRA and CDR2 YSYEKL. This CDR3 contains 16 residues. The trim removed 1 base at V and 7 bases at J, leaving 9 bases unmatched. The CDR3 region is CASSQVGREVGGELFF. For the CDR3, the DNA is TGCGCCAGCAGCCAAGTGGGGAGGGAGGTGGGCGGGGAGCTGTTTTTT.

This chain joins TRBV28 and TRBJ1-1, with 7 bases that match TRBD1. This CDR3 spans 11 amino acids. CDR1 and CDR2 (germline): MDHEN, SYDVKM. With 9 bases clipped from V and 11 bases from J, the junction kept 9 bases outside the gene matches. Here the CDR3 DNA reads TGTGCCAGTTCGACAGGGCCAAACGCTTTCTTT. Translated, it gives CASSTGPNAFF. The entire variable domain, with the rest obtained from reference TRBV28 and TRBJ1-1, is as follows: DVKVTQSSRYLVKRTGEKVFLECVQDMDHENMFWYRQDPGLGLRLIYFSYDVKMKEKGDIPEGYSVSREKKERFSLILESASTNQTSMYLCASSTGPNAFFGQGTRLTVV.

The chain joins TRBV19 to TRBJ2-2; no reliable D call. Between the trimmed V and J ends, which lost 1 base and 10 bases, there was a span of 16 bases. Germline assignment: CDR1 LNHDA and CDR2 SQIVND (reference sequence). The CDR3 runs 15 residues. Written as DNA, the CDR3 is TGTGCCAGTAGTATAGCCGCCCTAGGAGCAGAGGAGCTGTTTTTT. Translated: CASSIAALGAEELFF.

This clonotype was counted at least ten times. The CDR3 sequence is CASSSYRTSGREGNEQFF. The DNA of the CDR3 is TGCGCCAGCAGCTCTTATAGGACTAGCGGGAGAGAAGGCAATGAGCAGTTCTTC. The V call is TRBV5-1, the J call TRBJ2-1; 13 bases fit TRBD2. V shed 3 bases and J 6 bases; nucleotides not matched to a gene: 12. The CDR3 is made up of 18 amino acids. Germline lookup yields CDR1 SGHRS and CDR2 YFSETQ.

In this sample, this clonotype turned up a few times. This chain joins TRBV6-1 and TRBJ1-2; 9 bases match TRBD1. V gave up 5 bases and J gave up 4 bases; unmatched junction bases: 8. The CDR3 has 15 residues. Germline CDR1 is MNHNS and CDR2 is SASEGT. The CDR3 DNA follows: TGTGCCAGCAGTTTCACCGGGACAGGGCCCTATGGCTACACCTTC. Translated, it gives CASSFTGTGPYGYTF.

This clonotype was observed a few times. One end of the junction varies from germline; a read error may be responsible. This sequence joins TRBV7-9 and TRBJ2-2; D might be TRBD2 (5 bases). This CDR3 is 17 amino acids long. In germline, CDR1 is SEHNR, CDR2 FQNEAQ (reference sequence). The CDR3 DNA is TGTGCCGGCAGCTCCAGTGGCGGGCGAGGGAACACCGGGGAGCTGTTTTTT. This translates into CAGSSSGGRGNTGELFF. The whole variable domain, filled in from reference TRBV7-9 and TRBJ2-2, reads DTGVSQNPRHKITKRGQNVTFRCDPISEHNRLYWYRQTLGQGPEFLTYFQNEAQLEKSRLLSDRFSAERPKGSFSTLEIQRTEQGDSAMYLCAGSSSGGRGNTGELFFGEGSRLTVL.

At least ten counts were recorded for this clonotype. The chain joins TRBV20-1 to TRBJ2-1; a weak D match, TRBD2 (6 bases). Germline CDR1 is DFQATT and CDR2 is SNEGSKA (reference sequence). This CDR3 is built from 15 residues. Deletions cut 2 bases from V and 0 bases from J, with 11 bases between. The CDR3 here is CSARLSGRSYNEQFF. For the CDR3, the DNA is TGCAGTGCTAGACTTAGCGGACGCTCCTACAATGAGCAGTTCTTC.

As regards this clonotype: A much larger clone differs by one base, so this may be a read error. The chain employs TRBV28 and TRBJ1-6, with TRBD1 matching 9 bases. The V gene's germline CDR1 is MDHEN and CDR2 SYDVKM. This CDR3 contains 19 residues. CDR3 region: CASSLASLTGGFPNLPLHF. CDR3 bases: TGTGCCAGCAGTTTAGCTTCGCTGACAGGGGGATTCCCCAATTTACCCCTCCACTTT. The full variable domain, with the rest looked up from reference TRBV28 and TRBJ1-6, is DVKVTQSSRYLVKRTGEKVFLECVQDMDHENMFWYRQDPGLGLRLIYFSYDVKMKEKGDIPEGYSVSREKKERFSLILESASTNQTSMYLCASSLASLTGGFPNLPLHFGNGTRLTVT.

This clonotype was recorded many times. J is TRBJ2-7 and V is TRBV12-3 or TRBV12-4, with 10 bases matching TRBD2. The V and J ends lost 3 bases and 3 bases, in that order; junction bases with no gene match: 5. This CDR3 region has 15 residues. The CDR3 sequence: CASSLGTSEFYEQYF. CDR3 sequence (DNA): TGTGCCAGCAGTTTGGGGACTAGCGAGTTCTACGAGCAGTACTTC.

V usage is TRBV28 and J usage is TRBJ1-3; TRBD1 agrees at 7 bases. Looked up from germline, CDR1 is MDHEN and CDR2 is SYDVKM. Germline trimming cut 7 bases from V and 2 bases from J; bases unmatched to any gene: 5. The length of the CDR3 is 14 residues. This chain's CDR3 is CASTPGQPGNTIYF. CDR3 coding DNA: TGTGCCAGCACCCCGGGACAGCCTGGAAACACCATATATTTT.